This T cell receptor (beta chain) was captured in a study of CD8+CD57+ T cells in acquired aplastic anemia. Study-level background: Sorted CD4+ and CD8+ cell DNA averaged about 3 ug. Overall study findings and caveats: Common to patients and controls were roughly 30 CD8+ CDR3 sequences.

A note on this clonotype: Its specificity is unknown.

TCR beta VDJ and CDR3 profiling used genomic DNA as template. MiXCR, run by TCRdb on the reads, gives a single entry per CDR3 protein. The profile covers some 200,000 distinct CDR3 sequences, with 61% appearing a single time and approximately 30% taken by the ten largest. Germline lookup yields CDR1 SQVTM and CDR2 ANQGSEA. The CDR3 covers 11 residues. Sequencing was carried out using sorted CD4+, CD8+, or CD8+CD57+ T cells (not recorded which) from PBMCs. J is TRBJ2-1 and V is TRBV29-1; D unclear. This clonotype was sampled from a human donor in good health. CDR3 protein: CSAPSVDEQFF. DNA for the CDR3: TGCAGTGCCCCCTCGGTGGATGAGCAGTTCTTC.